This TCR beta chain derives from a study of cytomegalovirus exposure and HLA in healthy donors. Study-wide background: One earlier analysis, a look at roughly 170 million T cells, found around 110 million unique TCR beta sequences. Points from the study as a whole: Presence/absence analyses rested on an assumption that sequencing depth was roughly uniform across donors. Most TCRs appeared rarely, but some public TCRs recurred in many donors.

PCR primers comprised 60 Vbeta and 13 Jbeta primers. Only in-frame clones appear in the TCRdb table, and some are missing; sequencing was by immunoSEQ multiplex PCR. The sample holds about 190,000 clones; around 82% are singletons and the top ten take about 1.8%. Germline V gives CDR1 MNHEY, CDR2 SMNVEV (reference sequence). The length of the CDR3 is 16 residues. The germline V and J ends were trimmed by 3 bases and 4 bases, with 16 bases remaining between them. This clone was observed once. Its antigen remains unknown. This chain uses TRBV27 with TRBJ2-1; D unresolved. The clonotype originates from a man aged 18 to 29 in good health and CMV-seronegative. Input material: PBMCs. As DNA, the CDR3 is TGTGCCAGCAGTTTCTCCGGTTACTATATTTACAATGAGCAGTTCTTC. It is translated as CASSFSGYYIYNEQFF.